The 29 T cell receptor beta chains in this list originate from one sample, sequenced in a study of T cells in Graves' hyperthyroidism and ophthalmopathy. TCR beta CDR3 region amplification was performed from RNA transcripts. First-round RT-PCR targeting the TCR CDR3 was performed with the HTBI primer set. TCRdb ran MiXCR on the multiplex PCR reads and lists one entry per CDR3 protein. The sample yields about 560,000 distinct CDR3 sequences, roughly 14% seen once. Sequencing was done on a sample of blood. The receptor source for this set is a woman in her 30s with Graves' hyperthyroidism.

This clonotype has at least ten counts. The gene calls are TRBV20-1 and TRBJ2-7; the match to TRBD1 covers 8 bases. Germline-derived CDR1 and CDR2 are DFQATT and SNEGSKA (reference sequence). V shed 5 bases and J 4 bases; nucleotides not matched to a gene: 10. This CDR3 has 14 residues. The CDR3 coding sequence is TGCAGTGCTGGGCCACAGGGGGGAGGATACGAGCAGTACTTC. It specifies CSAGPQGGGYEQYF.

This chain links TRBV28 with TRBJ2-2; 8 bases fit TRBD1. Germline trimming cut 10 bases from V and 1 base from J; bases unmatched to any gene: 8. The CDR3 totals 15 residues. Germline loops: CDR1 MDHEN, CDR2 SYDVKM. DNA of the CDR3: TGTGCCACCAATACAGGGGGAGAGAACACCGGGGAGCTGTTTTTT. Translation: CATNTGGENTGELFF.

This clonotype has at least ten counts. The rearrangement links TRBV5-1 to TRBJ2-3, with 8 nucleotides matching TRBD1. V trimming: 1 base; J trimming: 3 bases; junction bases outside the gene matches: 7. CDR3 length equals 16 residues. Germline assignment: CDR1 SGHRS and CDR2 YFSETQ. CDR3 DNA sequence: TGCGCCAGCAGCTTGTCTTCAGGGGGCGCGACAGATACGCAGTATTTT. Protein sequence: CASSLSSGGATDTQYF.

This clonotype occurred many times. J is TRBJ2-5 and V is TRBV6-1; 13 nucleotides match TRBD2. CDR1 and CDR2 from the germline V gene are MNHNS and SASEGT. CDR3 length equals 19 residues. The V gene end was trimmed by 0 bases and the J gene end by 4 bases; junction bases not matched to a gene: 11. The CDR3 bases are TGTGCCAGCAGTGAAGCCCCAGGACTAGCGGGAGTAATTGCAGAGACCCAGTACTTC. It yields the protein CASSEAPGLAGVIAETQYF.

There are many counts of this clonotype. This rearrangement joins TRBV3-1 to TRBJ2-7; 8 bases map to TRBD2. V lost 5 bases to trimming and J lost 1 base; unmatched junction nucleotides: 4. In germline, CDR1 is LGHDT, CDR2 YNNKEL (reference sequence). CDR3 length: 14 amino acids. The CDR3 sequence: CASSDSGISYEQYF. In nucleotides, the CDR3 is TGTGCCAGCAGCGATAGCGGGATTTCCTACGAGCAGTACTTC.

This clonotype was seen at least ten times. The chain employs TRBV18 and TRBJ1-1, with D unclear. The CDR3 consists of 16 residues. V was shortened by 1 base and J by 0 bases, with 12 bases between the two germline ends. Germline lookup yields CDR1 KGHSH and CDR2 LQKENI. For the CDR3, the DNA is TGTGCCAGCTCACCACTGGTCCAGGAAATGAACACTGAAGCTTTCTTT. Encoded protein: CASSPLVQEMNTEAFF.

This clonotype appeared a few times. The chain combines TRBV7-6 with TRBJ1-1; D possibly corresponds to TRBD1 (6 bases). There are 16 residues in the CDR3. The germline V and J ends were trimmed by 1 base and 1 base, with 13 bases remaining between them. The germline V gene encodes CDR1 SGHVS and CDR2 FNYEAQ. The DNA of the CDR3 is TGTGCCAGCAGCTTAGTGCTGACAGGACAGAACACTGAAGCTTTCTTT. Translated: CASSLVLTGQNTEAFF.

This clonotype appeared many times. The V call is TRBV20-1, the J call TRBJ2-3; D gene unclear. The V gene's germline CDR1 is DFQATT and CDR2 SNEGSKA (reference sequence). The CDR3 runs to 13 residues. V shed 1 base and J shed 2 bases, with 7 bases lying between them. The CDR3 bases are TGCAGTGCTAGAGCGGAACCCACAGATACGCAGTATTTT. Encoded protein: CSARAEPTDTQYF.

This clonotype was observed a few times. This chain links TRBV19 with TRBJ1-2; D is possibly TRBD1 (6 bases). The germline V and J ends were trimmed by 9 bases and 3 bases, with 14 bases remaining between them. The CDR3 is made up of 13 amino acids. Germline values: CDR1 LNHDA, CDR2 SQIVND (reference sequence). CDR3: CASAFGGDYGYTF. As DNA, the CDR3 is TGTGCCAGCGCCTTTGGGGGCGACTATGGCTACACCTTC.

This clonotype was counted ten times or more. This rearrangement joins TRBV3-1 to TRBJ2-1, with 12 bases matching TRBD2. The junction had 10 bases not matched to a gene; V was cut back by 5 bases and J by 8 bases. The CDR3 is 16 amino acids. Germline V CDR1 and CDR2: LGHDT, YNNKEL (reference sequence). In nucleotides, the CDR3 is TGTGCCAGCAGCAAAAGACTAGCGGGAGCTATCTATGAGCAGTTCTTC. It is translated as CASSKRLAGAIYEQFF.

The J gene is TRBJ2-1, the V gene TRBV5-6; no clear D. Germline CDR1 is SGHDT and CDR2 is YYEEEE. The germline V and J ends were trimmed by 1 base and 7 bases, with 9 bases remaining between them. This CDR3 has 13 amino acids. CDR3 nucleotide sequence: TGTGCCAGCAGCTTGTTCCACGGTAATGAGCAGTTCTTC. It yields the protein CASSLFHGNEQFF.

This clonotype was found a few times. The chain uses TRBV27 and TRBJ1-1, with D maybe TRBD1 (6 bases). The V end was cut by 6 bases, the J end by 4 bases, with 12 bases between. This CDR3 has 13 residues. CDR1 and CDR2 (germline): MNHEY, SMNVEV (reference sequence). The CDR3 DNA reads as TGTGCCAGCAGAGAAGGAGGGGGCACTGAAGCTTTCTTT. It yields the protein CASREGGGTEAFF.

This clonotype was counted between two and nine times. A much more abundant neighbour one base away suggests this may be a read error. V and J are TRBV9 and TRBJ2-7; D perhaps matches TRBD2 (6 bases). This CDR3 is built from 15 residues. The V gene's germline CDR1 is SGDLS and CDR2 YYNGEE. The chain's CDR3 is CASSVGQGGTYEQHF. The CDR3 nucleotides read TGTGCCAGCAGCGTAGGGCAGGGAGGTACCTACGAGCAGCACTTC.

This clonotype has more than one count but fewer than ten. The CDR3: CASSLRRTNEKLFF. The CDR3 coding sequence is TGTGCCAGCAGTTTGAGGCGGACCAATGAAAAACTGTTTTTT. The V and J genes are TRBV12-3 or TRBV12-4 and TRBJ1-4; D call uncertain. V shed 3 bases and J shed 5 bases, with 10 bases lying between them. CDR3 size: 14 residues.

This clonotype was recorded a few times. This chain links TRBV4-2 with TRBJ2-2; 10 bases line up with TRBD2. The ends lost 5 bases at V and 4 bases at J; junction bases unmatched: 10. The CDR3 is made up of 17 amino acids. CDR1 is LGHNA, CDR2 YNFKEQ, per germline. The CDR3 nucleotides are TGTGCCAGCAGCTTCTATGGGGCTAGCGGGAGCACCGGGGAGCTGTTTTTT. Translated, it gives CASSFYGASGSTGELFF.

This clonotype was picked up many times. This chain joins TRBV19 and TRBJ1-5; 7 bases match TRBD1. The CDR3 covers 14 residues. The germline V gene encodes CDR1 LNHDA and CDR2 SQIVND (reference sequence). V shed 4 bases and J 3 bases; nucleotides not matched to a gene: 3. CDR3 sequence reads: CASSTTGFNQPQHF. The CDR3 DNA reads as TGTGCCAGTAGTACGACAGGGTTCAATCAGCCCCAGCATTTT.

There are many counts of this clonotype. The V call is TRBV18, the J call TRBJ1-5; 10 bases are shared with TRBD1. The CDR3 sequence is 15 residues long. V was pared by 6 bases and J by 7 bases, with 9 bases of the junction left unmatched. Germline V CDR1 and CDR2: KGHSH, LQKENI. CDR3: CASSLGTGVIQPQHF. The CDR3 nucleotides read TGTGCCAGCTCCCTTGGGACAGGGGTCATACAGCCCCAGCATTTT.

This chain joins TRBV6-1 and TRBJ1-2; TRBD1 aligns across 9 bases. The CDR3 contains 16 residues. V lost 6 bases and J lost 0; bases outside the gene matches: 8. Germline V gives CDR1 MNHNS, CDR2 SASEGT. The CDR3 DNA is TGTGCCAGCAGCCCCGGGACAGGGAATTCTAACTATGGCTACACCTTC. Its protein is CASSPGTGNSNYGYTF.

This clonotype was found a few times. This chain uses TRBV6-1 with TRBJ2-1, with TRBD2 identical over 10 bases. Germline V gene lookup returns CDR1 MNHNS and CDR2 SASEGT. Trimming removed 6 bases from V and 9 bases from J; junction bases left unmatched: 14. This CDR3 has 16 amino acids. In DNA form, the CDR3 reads TGTGCCAGCAGCAGACCCGGTCCAGCGGGGGGGGGTGAGCAGTTCTTC. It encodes CASSRPGPAGGGEQFF.

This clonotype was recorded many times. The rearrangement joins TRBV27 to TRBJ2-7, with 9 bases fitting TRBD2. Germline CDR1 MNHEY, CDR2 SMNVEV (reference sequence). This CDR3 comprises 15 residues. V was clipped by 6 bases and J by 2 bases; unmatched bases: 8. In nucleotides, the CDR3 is TGTGCCAGCAGCTTAACGGCGGGAGGGACCTACGAGCAGTACTTC. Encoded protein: CASSLTAGGTYEQYF.

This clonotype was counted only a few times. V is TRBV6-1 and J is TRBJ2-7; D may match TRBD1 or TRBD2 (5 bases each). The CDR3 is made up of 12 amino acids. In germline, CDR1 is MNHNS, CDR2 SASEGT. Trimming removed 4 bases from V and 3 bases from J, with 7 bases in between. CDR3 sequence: CASSGGFYEQYF. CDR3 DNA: TGTGCCAGCAGTGGGGGGTTCTACGAGCAGTACTTC.

The CDR3 here is CATSRALNRDPNNEQFF. As DNA, the CDR3 is TGTGCCACCAGCAGAGCGCTAAACCGGGACCCAAACAATGAGCAGTTCTTC. This chain links TRBV15 with TRBJ2-1; D tentatively reads TRBD1 or TRBD2 (5 bases each). The CDR3 loop spans 17 amino acids. V dropped 1 base and J dropped 5 bases, with 18 bases sitting between them. The germline CDR1 and CDR2 sequences are LNHNV and YYDKDF (reference sequence).

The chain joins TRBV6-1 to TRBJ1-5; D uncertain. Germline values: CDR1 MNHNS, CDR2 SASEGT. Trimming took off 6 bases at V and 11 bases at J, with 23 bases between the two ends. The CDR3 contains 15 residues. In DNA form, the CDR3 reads TGTGCCAGCAGCAAACTTCGCCCCACTGGCGTCACCCAGCATTTT. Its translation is CASSKLRPTGVTQHF.

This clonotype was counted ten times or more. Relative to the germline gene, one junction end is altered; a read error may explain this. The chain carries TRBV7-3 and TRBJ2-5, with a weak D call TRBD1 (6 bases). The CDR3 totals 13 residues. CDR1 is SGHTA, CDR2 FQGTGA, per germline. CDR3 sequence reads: CATSTGIQETQYF. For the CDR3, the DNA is TGTGCCACCAGCACAGGGATCCAAGAGACCCAGTACTTC.

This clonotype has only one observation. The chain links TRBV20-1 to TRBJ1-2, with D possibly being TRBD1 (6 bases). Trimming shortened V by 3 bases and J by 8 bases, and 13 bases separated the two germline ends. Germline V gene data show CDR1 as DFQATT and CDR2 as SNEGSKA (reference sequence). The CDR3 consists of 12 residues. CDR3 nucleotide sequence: TGCAGTGCTAGGATTACAGGGCTCGGCTACACCTTC. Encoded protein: CSARITGLGYTF.

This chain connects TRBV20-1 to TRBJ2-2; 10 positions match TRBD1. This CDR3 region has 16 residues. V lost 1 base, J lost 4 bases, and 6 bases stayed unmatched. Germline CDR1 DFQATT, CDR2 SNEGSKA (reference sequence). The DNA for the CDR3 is TGCAGTGCTAGAGCCCCGGGACAGGGGCGCACCGGGGAGCTGTTTTTT. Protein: CSARAPGQGRTGELFF.

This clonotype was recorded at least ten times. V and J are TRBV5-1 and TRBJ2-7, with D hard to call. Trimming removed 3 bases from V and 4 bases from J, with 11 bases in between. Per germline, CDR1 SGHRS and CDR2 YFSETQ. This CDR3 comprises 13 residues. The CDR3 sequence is CASSSPFEYEQYF. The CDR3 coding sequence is TGCGCCAGCAGCTCCCCCTTTGAGTACGAGCAGTACTTC. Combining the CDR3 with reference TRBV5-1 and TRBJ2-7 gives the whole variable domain KAGVTQTPRYLIKTRGQQVTLSCSPISGHRSVSWYQQTPGQGLQFLFEYFSETQRNKGNFPGRFSGRQFSNSRSEMNVSTLELGDSALYLCASSSPFEYEQYFGPGTRLTVT.

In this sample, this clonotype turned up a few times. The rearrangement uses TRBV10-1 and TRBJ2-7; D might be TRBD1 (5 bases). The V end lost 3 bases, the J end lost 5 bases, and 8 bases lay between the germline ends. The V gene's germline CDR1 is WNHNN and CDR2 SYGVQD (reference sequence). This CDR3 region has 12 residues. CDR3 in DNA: TGCGCCAGCAGTGATGACAGCAACGAGCAGTACTTC. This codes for CASSDDSNEQYF.

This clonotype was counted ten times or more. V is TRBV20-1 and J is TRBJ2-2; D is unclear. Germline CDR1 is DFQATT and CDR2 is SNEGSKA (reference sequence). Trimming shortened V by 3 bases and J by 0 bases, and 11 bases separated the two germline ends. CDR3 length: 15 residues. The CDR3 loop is CSASAGGTNTGELFF. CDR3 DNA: TGCAGTGCTAGCGCTGGCGGAACGAACACCGGGGAGCTGTTTTTT.